The text below deals with one T cell receptor (beta chain). Its cognate antigen is unknown. Unique molecular identifiers were incorporated when the TCRbeta library was constructed. TCRdb reprocessed the PCR reads with MiXCR, giving one entry per CDR3 protein. The data show under 400,000 distinct CDR3 sequences, approximately 20% seen once. These data come from a study of T-cell reconstitution after alpha-beta-depleted transplantation in children. Study observations and caveats: T-cell numbers and diversity, one year after transplant, stemmed largely from T cells that were newly produced. About two months after transplant, alpha-beta T cells reportedly came from several hundred expanded graft clones.

The CDR3 extends over 17 amino acids. Germline CDR1 and CDR2: SGHVS and FNYEAQ. V lost 5 bases and J lost 7; bases outside the gene matches: 11. The chain combines TRBV7-6 with TRBJ2-1, with 13 bases matching TRBD2. The TCR sequence derives from a male patient younger than 18 who had a stem cell transplant for acute lymphoblastic leukemia, so the T cells may come from the graft donor. The sequencing here drew on PBMCs, mostly from graft donor cells, taken 180 days after TCRalphabeta/CD19-depleted stem cell transplant. The DNA of the CDR3 is TGTGCCAGCAGCAACAGACTAGCGGGAGGAGGGGGGAATGAGCAGTTCTTC. As protein: CASSNRLAGGGGNEQFF.